Given below is one TCR beta chain in context. The antigen remains undetermined. This entry is derived from a study of T cells in Graves' hyperthyroidism and ophthalmopathy. Study background: Peripheral blood was acquired at first diagnosis, ahead of any therapy whatsoever.

Overall study findings and caveats: The model foresaw ophthalmopathy a median about 6.5 months prior to onset.

The study defined stable Graves' hyperthyroidism as no ophthalmopathy progression within 18 months. Diagnosing involved the use of clinical symptoms, serum thyroxine and TRAb, thyroid ultrasound and orbital computed tomography. This CDR3 is 15 amino acids long. Germline values: CDR1 SGHRS, CDR2 YFSETQ. The ends lost 3 bases at V and 4 bases at J; junction bases unmatched: 9. The TCR beta CDR3 regions underwent amplification using RNA transcripts as the source. The HTBI primer set served for first-round RT-PCR of the TCR CDR3. A single record per CDR3 protein comes from TCRdb applying MiXCR to the multiplex PCR reads. Seen here are 350,000 or so distinct CDR3 sequences, 21% observed once, and the top ten hold under 55%.

This TCR was recovered from a woman aged 45-65 years with Graves' hyperthyroidism. The V and J genes are TRBV5-1 and TRBJ2-5; 7 bases fit TRBD2. The source material was blood. CDR3 nucleotides: TGCGCCAGCAGCTCCTCCGGGACTACAGGAGAGACCCAGTACTTC. This sequence encodes CASSSSGTTGETQYF.